This TCR beta chain is from a study of T cells after yellow fever vaccination. Study details: SMART-Seq v4 Ultra Low Input prepared the low-cell-number fractions.

Of note for this clonotype: Its antigen is not known.

CDR3 length: 15 residues. Trimming removed 4 bases at V and 3 bases at J, with 16 bases between. Germline values: CDR1 LGHDT, CDR2 YNNKEL (reference sequence). General study points: A small proportion of clonotypes was detected in both the CD4 and CD8 compartments. Clones from primary vaccination mostly reappeared after the booster (roughly 95% CD4, around 90% CD8). Bulk-population clonotypes that are abundant could appear as contaminants in FACS-sorted repertoires.

TCRdb re-derived calls from the 5' RACE reads in MiXCR, one entry per CDR3 protein. This sample carries 400,000 to 650,000 distinct CDR3 sequences, about a fifth of them seen once, and the ten largest clones take about 17%. Specimen: PBMCs, collected about 20 days after the first yellow fever vaccination. This chain connects TRBV3-1 to TRBJ2-7, with D perhaps TRBD2 (5 bases). The TCR was taken from a man between 18 and 35 years old who received the YFV17D yellow fever vaccine. Here the CDR3 DNA reads TGTGCCAGCAGCCCGCACCTGAGAGGGTACTACGAGCAGTACTTC. Its translation is CASSPHLRGYYEQYF.